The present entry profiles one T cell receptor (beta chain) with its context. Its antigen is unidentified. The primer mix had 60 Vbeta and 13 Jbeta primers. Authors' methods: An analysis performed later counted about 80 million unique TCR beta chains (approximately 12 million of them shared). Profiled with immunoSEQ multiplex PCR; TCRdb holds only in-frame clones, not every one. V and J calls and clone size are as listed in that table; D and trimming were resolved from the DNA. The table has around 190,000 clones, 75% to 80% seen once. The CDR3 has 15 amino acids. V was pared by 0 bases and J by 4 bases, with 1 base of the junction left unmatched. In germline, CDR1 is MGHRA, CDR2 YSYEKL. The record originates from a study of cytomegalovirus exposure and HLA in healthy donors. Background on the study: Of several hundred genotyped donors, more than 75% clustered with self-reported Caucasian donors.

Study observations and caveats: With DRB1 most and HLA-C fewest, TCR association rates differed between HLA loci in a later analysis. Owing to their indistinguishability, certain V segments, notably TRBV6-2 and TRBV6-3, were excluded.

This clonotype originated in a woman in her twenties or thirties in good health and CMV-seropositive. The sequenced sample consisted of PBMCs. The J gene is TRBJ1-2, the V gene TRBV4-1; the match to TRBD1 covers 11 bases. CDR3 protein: CASSQEGQGGYGYTF. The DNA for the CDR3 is TGCGCCAGCAGCCAAGAGGGACAGGGGGGCTATGGCTACACCTTC.